This T cell receptor beta chain derives from a study of Ad26.COV2.S vaccination and SARS-CoV-2 variants. Study background: In the study, Ad26.COV2.S was injected intramuscularly once, or twice 56 days apart. Findings and caveats of the study: Whether participants received vaccine or placebo, their non-spike TCR breadth was similar.

This sample's treatment: around 19 received Ad26.COV2.S at low or high dose, single or two shots; about 5 received placebo; per-sample allocation not given. Day 63 after the first injection of vaccine or placebo was the sampling time. This CDR3 is 14 amino acids long. The V gene lost 7 bases and the J gene lost 1 base, with 14 bases spanning the gap. CDR1 is MNHEY and CDR2 is SVGAGI in the germline V gene. Assay used: immunoSEQ multiplex PCR; TCRdb lists only in-frame clones, some missing. The repertoire includes about 350,000 clones, less than 90% of them detected once, and around a tenth sits in the top ten. For this clone: Its target is unknown.

This specimen was peripheral blood, taken in a trial of Ad26.COV2.S vaccine versus placebo. This clonotype was obtained from a person between 18 and 65 years old who received the Ad26.COV2.S COVID-19 vaccine or a placebo. V usage is TRBV6-5 and J usage is TRBJ2-7; D possibly corresponds to TRBD1 (5 bases). The CDR3 here is CASTGQTASYEQYF. The CDR3 DNA reads TGTGCCAGCACCGGCCAGACAGCATCCTACGAGCAGTACTTC.